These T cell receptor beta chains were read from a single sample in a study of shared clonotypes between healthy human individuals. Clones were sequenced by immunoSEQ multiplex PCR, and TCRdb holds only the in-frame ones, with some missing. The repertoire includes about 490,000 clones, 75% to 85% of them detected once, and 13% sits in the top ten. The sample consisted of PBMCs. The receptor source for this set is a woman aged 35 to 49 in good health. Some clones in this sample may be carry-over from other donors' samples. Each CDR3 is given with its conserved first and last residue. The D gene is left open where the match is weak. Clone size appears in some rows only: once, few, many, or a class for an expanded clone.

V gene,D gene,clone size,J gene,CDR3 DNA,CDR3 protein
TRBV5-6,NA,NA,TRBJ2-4,TGTGCCAGCAGCTTGGTGGGAGCCAAAAACATTCAGTACTTC,CASSLVGAKNIQYF
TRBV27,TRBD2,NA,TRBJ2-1,TGTGCCAGCAGTACGATAGCGGGCTGGGAGGGTGAGCAGTTCTTC,CASSTIAGWEGEQFF
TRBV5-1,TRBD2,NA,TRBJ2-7,TGCGCCAGCAGCACCGGGACTACCCAAGAGAGAGGCGAGCAGTACTTC,CASSTGTTQERGEQYF
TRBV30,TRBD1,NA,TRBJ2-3,TGTGCCTCCCAGGGGGCGCGGGCAGATACGCAGTATTTT,CASQGARADTQYF
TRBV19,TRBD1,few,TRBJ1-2,TGTGCCAGTAGTACCCAGACAGGGGGCCTTGGCGGCTACACCTTC,CASSTQTGGLGGYTF
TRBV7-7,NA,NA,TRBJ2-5,TGTGCTAGCAGCTTAGGACGCAAGGCCAAGTCCCAAGAGACCCAGTACTTC,CASSLGRKAKSQETQYF
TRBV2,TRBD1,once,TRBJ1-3,TGTGCCAGCAGCCTTTGGGACAGCGGCTCTGGAAACACCATATATTTT,CASSLWDSGSGNTIYF
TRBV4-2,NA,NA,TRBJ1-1,TGTGCCAGCAGCCCAGATCGGGCAGGGTTAACTGAGGCTTTCTTT,CASSPDRAGLTEAFF
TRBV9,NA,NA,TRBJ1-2,TGTGCCAGCAGCGGAGATCCCCGACGGGGTTCTCATGGCTACACCTTC,CASSGDPRRGSHGYTF
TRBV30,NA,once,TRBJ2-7,TGTGCCTGGAGTGACCCATTTTACGAGCAGTACTTC,CAWSDPFYEQYF
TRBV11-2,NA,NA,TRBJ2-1,TGTGCCAGCAGCCGGGGACCTCCGCGTCTCTACAATGAGCAGTTCTTC,CASSRGPPRLYNEQFF
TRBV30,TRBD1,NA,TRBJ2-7,TGTGCCTGGAGTGGGGACAGGGGGCACGAGCAGTACTTC,CAWSGDRGHEQYF
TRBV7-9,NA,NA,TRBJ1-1,TGTGCCAGCAGCCACCCAACCTTGAACACTGAAGCTTTCTTT,CASSHPTLNTEAFF
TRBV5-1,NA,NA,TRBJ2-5,TGCGCCAGCAGCTTGGGGCTAGACGTTGAGACCCAGTACTTC,CASSLGLDVETQYF
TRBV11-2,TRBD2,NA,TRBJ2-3,TGTGCCAGCAGCGAGTCAAGCGGGAGGACGGGAGATACGCAGTATTTT,CASSESSGRTGDTQYF
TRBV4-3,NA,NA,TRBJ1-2,TGCGCCAGCAGCCAAGTTACTTCCTATGGCTACACCTTC,CASSQVTSYGYTF
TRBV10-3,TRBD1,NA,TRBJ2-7,TGTGCCATCAGTGCGGGACAGGGGGCGCACGAGCAGTACTTC,CAISAGQGAHEQYF
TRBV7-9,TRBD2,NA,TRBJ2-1,TGTGCCAGCGCGGGACTAGCACACAATGAGCAGTTCTTC,CASAGLAHNEQFF
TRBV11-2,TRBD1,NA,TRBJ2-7,TGTGCCAGCAGCTCAGGGACAGGGTCCTACGAGCAGTACTTC,CASSSGTGSYEQYF
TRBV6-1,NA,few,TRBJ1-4,TGTGCCAGCGGGCGAGGAGGAACTAATGAAAAACTGTTTTTT,CASGRGGTNEKLFF
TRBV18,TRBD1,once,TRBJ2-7,TGTGCCAGCTCACCACGGCAGACAGGGGGATTCTACGAGCAGTACTTC,CASSPRQTGGFYEQYF
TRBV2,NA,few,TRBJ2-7,TGTGCCAGCTGGGCCCTTAGGGAGCAGTACTTC,CASWALREQYF
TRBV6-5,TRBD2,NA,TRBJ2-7,TGTGCCAGCAGTTACTCGTTGGGAGGGGCCGACGAGCAGTACTTC,CASSYSLGGADEQYF
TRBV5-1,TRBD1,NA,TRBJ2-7,TGCGCCAGCAGCTTCCTAGGGGGCACCTACGAGCAGTACTTC,CASSFLGGTYEQYF
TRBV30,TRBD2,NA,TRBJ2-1,TGTGCCTGGAGTTTGACTAGCGGATATTACAATGAGCAGTTCTTC,CAWSLTSGYYNEQFF
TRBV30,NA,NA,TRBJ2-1,TGTGCCTGGAGTGTGATGGGTTACAATGAGCAGTTCTTC,CAWSVMGYNEQFF
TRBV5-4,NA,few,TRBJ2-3,TGTGCCAGCAGCTTGGGGAGGGGGAGTAGCACAGATACGCAGTATTTT,CASSLGRGSSTDTQYF
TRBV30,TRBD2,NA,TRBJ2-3,TGTGCCTGGAGTCGGCGTTTAACTAGCGGGGGAGATACGCAGTATTTT,CAWSRRLTSGGDTQYF
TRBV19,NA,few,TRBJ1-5,TGTGCCAGTAGTATACCCAGGGGTCATCAGCCCCAGCATTTT,CASSIPRGHQPQHF
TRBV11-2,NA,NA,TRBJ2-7,TGTGCCAGCAGCTTATATCCGGGACACCCTAACTACGAGCAGTACTTC,CASSLYPGHPNYEQYF
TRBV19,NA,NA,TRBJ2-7,TGTGCCAGTAGTCCATGGACAGAAATTGCTTACGAGCAGTACTTC,CASSPWTEIAYEQYF
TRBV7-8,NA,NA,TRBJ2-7,TGTGCCAGCAGCTTAGTGTTTGTCAGATTATACGAGCAGTACTTC,CASSLVFVRLYEQYF
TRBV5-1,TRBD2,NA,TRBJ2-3,TGCGCCAGCAGCAAGCGACTAGCACAGAGCACAGATACGCAGTATTTT,CASSKRLAQSTDTQYF
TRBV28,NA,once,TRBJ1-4,TGTGCCAGCAGTACCGCGACGACTAATGAAAAACTGTTTTTT,CASSTATTNEKLFF
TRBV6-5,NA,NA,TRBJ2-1,TGTGCCAGCAGTTCCCCGGGGGTCCATGAGCAGTTCTTC,CASSSPGVHEQFF
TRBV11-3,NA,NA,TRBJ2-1,TGTGCCAGCAGCCTGGGACCGAACAATGAGCAGTTCTTC,CASSLGPNNEQFF
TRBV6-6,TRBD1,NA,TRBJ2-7,TGTGCCAGCAGCCACTGGGGACAGTCCTACGAGCAGTACTTC,CASSHWGQSYEQYF
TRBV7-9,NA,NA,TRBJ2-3,TGTGCCAGCGGTCCGTCTAGCACAGATACGCAGTATTTT,CASGPSSTDTQYF
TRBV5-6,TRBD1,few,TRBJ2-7,TGTGCCAGCAGAAGGACAGGGACGTCTCGTGAGCAGTACTTC,CASRRTGTSREQYF
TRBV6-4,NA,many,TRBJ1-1,TGTGCCAGCAGTGACTCTGAGAACACTGAAGCTTTCTTT,CASSDSENTEAFF
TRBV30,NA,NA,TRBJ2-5,TGTGCCTGGAGATGGGGCCAAGAGACCCAGTACTTC,CAWRWGQETQYF
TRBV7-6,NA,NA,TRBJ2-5,TGTGCCAGCAGCAATCAAGAGACCCAGTACTTC,CASSNQETQYF
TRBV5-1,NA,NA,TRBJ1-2,TGCGCCAGCAGCTTGCCCGGGTTTGGCTACACCTTC,CASSLPGFGYTF
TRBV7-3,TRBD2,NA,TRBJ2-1,TGTGCCGGCAGCCTAACACTAGCGGGAAGAGATGAGCAGTTCTTC,CAGSLTLAGRDEQFF
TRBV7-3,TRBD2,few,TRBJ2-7,TGTGCCAGCAGTCTCACGGGAGGCGGACTCCACGAGCAGTACTTC,CASSLTGGGLHEQYF
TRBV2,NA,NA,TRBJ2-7,TGTGCCAGCAGTCGGGCGGGACGAGGGAACGGAGGGGACGAGCAGTACTTC,CASSRAGRGNGGDEQYF
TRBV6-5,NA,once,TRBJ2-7,TGTGCCAGCAGTTATGGGGCGGTCGGTGTGCAGTACTTC,CASSYGAVGVQYF
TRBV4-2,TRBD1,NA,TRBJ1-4,TGTGCCAGCAGCCAAGCCTCAGGGGGGCCGGAAGAAAAACTGTTTTTT,CASSQASGGPEEKLFF
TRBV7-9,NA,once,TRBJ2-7,TGTGCCAGCAGCAGTTCTGGGGTAGCGGCTTACGAGCAGTACTTC,CASSSSGVAAYEQYF
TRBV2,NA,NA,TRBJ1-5,TGTGCCAGCAGGACAGGCTTAGGCAATCAGCCCCAGCATTTT,CASRTGLGNQPQHF
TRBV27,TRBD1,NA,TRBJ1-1,TGTGCCACATCGTCAGGGGGGTGGGTGAACACTGAAGCTTTCTTT,CATSSGGWVNTEAFF
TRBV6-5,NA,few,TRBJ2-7,TGTGCCAGCAGCCCCGCCTGGGACCGCGACTACGAGCAGTACTTC,CASSPAWDRDYEQYF
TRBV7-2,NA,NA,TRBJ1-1,TGTGCCAGCAGCTCTGAGGGTGGCGTAACTGAAGCTTTCTTT,CASSSEGGVTEAFF
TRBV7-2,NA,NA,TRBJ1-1,TGTGCCGAGACAGCAAACACTGAAGCTTTCTTT,CAETANTEAFF
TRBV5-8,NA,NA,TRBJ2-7,TGTGCCAGCAGCCCCCGCGACAGGAGTTACGAGCAGTACTTC,CASSPRDRSYEQYF
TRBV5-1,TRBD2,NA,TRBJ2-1,TGCGCCAGCAGACTAGCGGGGGTCAATGAGCAGTTCTTC,CASRLAGVNEQFF
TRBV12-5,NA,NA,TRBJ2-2,TGTGCTAGTGCCCCGGGACACCTACCCACCGGGGAGCTGTTTTTT,CASAPGHLPTGELFF
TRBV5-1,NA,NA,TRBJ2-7,TGCGCCAGCAGCTTGGCCCCAGGCGGTGAGCAGTACTTC,CASSLAPGGEQYF
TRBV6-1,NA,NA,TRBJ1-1,TGTGCCAGCAGTGCCAGCATAAACACTGAAGCTTTCTTT,CASSASINTEAFF